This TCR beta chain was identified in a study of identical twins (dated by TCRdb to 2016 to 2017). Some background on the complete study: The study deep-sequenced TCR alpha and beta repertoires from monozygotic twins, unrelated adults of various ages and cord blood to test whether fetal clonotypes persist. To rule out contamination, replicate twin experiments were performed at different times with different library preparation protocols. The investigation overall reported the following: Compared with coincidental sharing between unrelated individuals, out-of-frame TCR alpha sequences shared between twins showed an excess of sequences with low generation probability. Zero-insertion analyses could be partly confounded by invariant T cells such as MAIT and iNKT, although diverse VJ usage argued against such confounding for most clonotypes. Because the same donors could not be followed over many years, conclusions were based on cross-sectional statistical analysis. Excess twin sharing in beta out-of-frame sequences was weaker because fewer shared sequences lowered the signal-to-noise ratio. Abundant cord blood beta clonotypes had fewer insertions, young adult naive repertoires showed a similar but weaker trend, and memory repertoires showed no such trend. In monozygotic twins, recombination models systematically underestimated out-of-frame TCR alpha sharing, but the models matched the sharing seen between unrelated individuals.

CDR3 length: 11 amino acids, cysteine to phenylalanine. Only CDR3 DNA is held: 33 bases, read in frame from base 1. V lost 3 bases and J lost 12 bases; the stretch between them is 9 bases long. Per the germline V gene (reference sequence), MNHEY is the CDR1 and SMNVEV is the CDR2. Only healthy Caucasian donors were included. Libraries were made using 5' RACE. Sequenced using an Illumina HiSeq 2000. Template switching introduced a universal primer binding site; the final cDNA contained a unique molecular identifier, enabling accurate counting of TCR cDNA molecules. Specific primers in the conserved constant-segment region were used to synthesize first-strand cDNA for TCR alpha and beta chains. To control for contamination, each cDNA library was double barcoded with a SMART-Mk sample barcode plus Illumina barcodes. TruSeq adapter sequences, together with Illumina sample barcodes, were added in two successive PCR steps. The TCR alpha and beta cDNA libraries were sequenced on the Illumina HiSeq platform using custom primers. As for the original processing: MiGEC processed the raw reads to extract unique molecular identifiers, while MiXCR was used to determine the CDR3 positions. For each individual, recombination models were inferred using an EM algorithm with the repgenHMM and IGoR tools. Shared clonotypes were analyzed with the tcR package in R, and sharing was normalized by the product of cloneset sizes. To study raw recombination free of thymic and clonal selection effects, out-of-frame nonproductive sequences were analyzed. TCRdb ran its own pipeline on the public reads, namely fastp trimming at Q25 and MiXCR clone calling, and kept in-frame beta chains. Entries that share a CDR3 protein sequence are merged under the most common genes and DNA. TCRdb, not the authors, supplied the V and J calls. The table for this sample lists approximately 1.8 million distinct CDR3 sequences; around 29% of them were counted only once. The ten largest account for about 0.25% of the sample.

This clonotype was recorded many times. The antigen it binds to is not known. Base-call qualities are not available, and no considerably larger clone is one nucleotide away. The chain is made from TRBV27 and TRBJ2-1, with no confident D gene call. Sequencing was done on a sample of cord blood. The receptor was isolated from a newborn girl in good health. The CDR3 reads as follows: CASSLGPLQFF. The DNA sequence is TGTGCCAGCAGTTTGGGTCCGCTGCAGTTCTTC.